These 30 T cell receptor beta chains share one sample of origin, sequenced in a study of shared clonotypes between healthy human individuals. TCRdb's copy holds only in-frame clones and misses some; the assay was immunoSEQ multiplex PCR. The sample gives just under 350,000 clones, 70% to 75% of which show up once; more than 9% is in the top ten. Input material: memory CD4+ T cells sorted from blood. The sample's subset: CD45RA-negative fraction. These receptors originate from a man between 25 and 39 years old in good health.

The chain uses TRBV6-6 and TRBJ2-7; possibly TRBD1 for D (5 bases). Trimming pared 7 bases from V and 4 bases from J, leaving 17 bases between. CDR1 MNHNY and CDR2 SVGAGI come from the germline V gene (reference sequence). This CDR3 is 14 amino acids long. The CDR3 DNA follows: TGTGCCAGCACCCTCCAGCAGGGTGGGTACGAGCAGTACTTC. Translating gives CASTLQQGGYEQYF.

The rearrangement links TRBV7-8 to TRBJ2-5, with 12 bases fitting TRBD2. V dropped 2 bases and J dropped 5; count of bases not matched to a gene: 15. CDR3 size: 19 residues. The V gene's germline CDR1 is SGHVS and CDR2 FQNEAQ. CDR3 in DNA: TGTGCCAGCAGCTTAATGAGACTAGCGGGAGTTGCCCGGGGGGAGACCCAGTACTTC. This sequence encodes CASSLMRLAGVARGETQYF. Using reference TRBV7-8 and TRBJ2-5 for the parts outside the CDR3, the full variable domain is GAGVSQSPRYKVAKRGQDVALRCDPISGHVSLFWYQQALGQGPEFLTYFQNEAQLDKSGLPSDRFFAERPEGSVSTLKIQRTQQEDSAVYLCASSLMRLAGVARGETQYFGPGTRLLVL.

Only a few counts were recorded for this clone. This rearrangement joins TRBV29-1 to TRBJ2-3; no clear D. The V end was cut by 6 bases, the J end by 9 bases, with 16 bases between. CDR1 is SQVTM and CDR2 is ANQGSEA in the germline V gene. The CDR3 is 12 amino acids. CDR3 DNA: TGCAGCGTGTATGGCCCCGCGGTAACGCAGTATTTT. Translating gives CSVYGPAVTQYF.

Concerning this clone itself: This likely traces to a read error, being one base from a far larger clone. This CDR3 is also generated by other DNA sequences in the sample. The chain links TRBV5-6 to TRBJ1-2; TRBD1 might be the D (5 bases). This CDR3 spans 18 amino acids. Germline V gene sequence: CDR1 SGHDT, CDR2 YYEEEE. CDR3 in DNA: TGTGCCAGTAGCTCCGGAGCTCCCGGGACCCAAGGGCGGAGTGGCTACACCTTC. Encoded protein: CASSSGAPGTQGRSGYTF.

The J gene is TRBJ2-1, the V gene TRBV7-8; D unclear. This CDR3 has 12 amino acids. Germline lookup yields CDR1 SGHVS and CDR2 FQNEAQ. V lost 6 bases, J lost 7 bases, and 10 bases lay in between. The CDR3 DNA is TGTGCCAGCAGATCGGACGGGAATGAGCAGTTCTTC. Translated: CASRSDGNEQFF.

This clone was seen a handful of times. The chain combines TRBV18 with TRBJ1-5; D is unresolved. The CDR3 extends over 13 amino acids. The V and J ends lost 3 bases and 5 bases respectively, with 8 bases between them. CDR1 and CDR2 (germline): KGHSH, LQKENI. For the CDR3, the DNA is TGTGCCAGCTCACCTGTAGTGGATCAGCCCCAGCATTTT. This codes for CASSPVVDQPQHF.

The sample holds one count of this clone. The V call is TRBV6-5, the J call TRBJ2-1, with D unresolved. CDR1 MNHEY and CDR2 SVGAGI come from the germline V gene. This CDR3 has 11 residues. Trimming took off 6 bases at V and 9 bases at J, with 9 bases between the two ends. The CDR3 nucleotides read TGTGCCAGCAGGAAGGCATCTGAGCAGTTCTTC. This sequence encodes CASRKASEQFF.

V gene TRBV7-9 combines with J gene TRBJ1-6; D unresolved. The germline gives CDR1 SEHNR, CDR2 FQNEAQ (reference sequence). The CDR3 loop spans 16 amino acids. The V gene lost 6 bases and the J gene lost 0 bases, with 12 bases spanning the gap. CDR3 sequence (DNA): TGTGCCAGCAGAGCCGACAAGAGCTCCTATAATTCACCCCTCCACTTT. Translated: CASRADKSSYNSPLHF.

This chain links TRBV6-1 with TRBJ2-7, with D possibly matching TRBD1 (6 bases). CDR1 is MNHNS and CDR2 is SASEGT in the germline V gene. The CDR3 covers 14 residues. V gave up 4 bases and J gave up 4 bases, with 14 bases separating them. The CDR3 here is CASSVTRTVYEQYF. CDR3 coding DNA: TGTGCCAGCAGTGTGACCCGGACAGTTTACGAGCAGTACTTC.

This sequence joins TRBV19 and TRBJ2-5; a possible D gene is TRBD2 (5 bases). This CDR3 has 15 amino acids. V was trimmed by 7 bases and J by 2 bases, leaving 17 bases between them. Germline-derived CDR1 and CDR2 are LNHDA and SQIVND (reference sequence). The CDR3 here is CASTGGQTHQETQYF. The CDR3 DNA reads TGTGCCAGTACTGGAGGCCAAACACATCAAGAGACCCAGTACTTC.

V is TRBV7-6 and J is TRBJ2-7; D possibly corresponds to TRBD1 (6 bases). Per the germline V gene, CDR1 is SGHVS and CDR2 is FNYEAQ. The ends were cut back, 4 bases at V and 4 bases at J, with 17 bases in the middle. The CDR3 is 15 residues long. DNA of the CDR3: TGTGCCAGCAGCTCTGCGACAGGCGGCACTTACGAGCAGTACTTC. Translated: CASSSATGGTYEQYF.

The J gene is TRBJ2-6, the V gene TRBV25-1; D gene ambiguous. The length of the CDR3 is 18 residues. V was trimmed by 4 bases and J by 1 base, leaving 17 bases between them. Germline V gene data show CDR1 as MGHDK and CDR2 as SYGVNS. The CDR3 region has the DNA TGTGCCAGCAGTGTAGGCGGCACCATAACTTCTGGGGCCAACGTCCTGACTTTC. Translation: CASSVGGTITSGANVLTF.

The chain is built from TRBV12-5 and TRBJ2-3; D call uncertain. V lost 2 bases to trimming and J lost 0 bases, with 3 bases between them. The germline V gene encodes CDR1 LGHNT and CDR2 FRNRAP. The CDR3 consists of 13 residues. The CDR3 reads CASGLYSTDTQYF. The CDR3 nucleotides are TGTGCTAGTGGTTTGTACAGCACAGATACGCAGTATTTT.

Remarks on this clone: Distinct nucleotide sequences in the sample also encode this CDR3. The chain uses TRBV5-1 and TRBJ2-3, with D possibly being TRBD1 or TRBD2 (5 bases each). This CDR3 region has 16 residues. Per the germline V gene, CDR1 is SGHRS and CDR2 is YFSETQ. V lost 1 base and J 0 bases, leaving 12 bases between the germline ends. The CDR3 protein is CASSLLPGASTDTQYF. The CDR3 DNA is TGCGCCAGCAGCTTGCTTCCCGGGGCTAGCACAGATACGCAGTATTTT.

Points on this clone: A far larger clone is a single base away, which makes a read error likely. The V gene is TRBV6-6, the J gene TRBJ2-3; D is unresolved. V lost 6 bases and J lost 1, with 2 bases in between. Germline V gives CDR1 MNHNY, CDR2 SVGAGI (reference sequence). This CDR3 contains 11 residues. The CDR3 region has the DNA TGTGCCAGCAGCCGCACAGATACGCAGTATTTT. It codes for CASSRTDTQYF.

The rearrangement joins TRBV2 to TRBJ1-2; TRBD1 matches 9 bases. CDR1 and CDR2 (germline): SNHLY, FYNNEI. The CDR3 covers 13 residues. After removal of 5 bases from V and 8 bases from J, the junction contained 6 bases not matched to a gene. CDR3: CASSRTGELGYTF. The DNA for the CDR3 is TGTGCCAGCAGTCGGACAGGGGAACTCGGCTACACCTTC.

J is TRBJ1-2 and V is TRBV30; 10 nucleotides match TRBD1. Germline V gene lookup returns CDR1 GTSNPN and CDR2 SVGIG (reference sequence). This CDR3 contains 14 residues. Trimming cost V 4 bases and J 4 bases; bases outside gene matches: 6. This chain's CDR3 is CAWNRDRGTYGYTF. The DNA of the CDR3 is TGTGCCTGGAATCGGGACAGGGGCACCTATGGCTACACCTTC. Together with reference TRBV30 and TRBJ1-2, the CDR3 gives the full variable domain: SQTIHQWPATLVQPVGSPLSLECTVEGTSNPNLYWYRQAAGRGLQLLFYSVGIGQISSEVPQNLSASRPQDRQFILSSKKLLLSDSGFYLCAWNRDRGTYGYTFGSGTRLTVV.

This clone has more than one count but fewer than ten. The rearrangement joins TRBV29-1 to TRBJ2-1; tentatively, D is TRBD1 (6 bases). The CDR3 consists of 13 residues. Deletions cut 3 bases from V and 9 bases from J, with 15 bases between. The germline CDR1 and CDR2 sequences are SQVTM and ANQGSEA. CDR3 bases: TGCAGCGTTGAGGCAACAGGGTTTGGTGAGCAGTTCTTC. Translating gives CSVEATGFGEQFF.

Of note for this clone: A junction boundary mismatches the germline segment, possibly from a read error. This chain links TRBV7-6 with TRBJ2-1, with D possibly TRBD2 on 6 matching bases. The CDR3 has 11 amino acids. CDR1 is SGHVS and CDR2 is FNYEAQ in the germline V gene. CDR3: CASSVAAEQFF. Written as DNA, the CDR3 is TGTGCCAGCAGCGTAGCGGCTGAGCAGTTCTTC.

V and J are TRBV19 and TRBJ2-5; D is unclear. Per germline, CDR1 LNHDA and CDR2 SQIVND (reference sequence). V lost 6 bases, J lost 1 base, and 21 bases lay in between. The CDR3 is 17 amino acids. In DNA, the CDR3 is TGTGCCAGTAGCCTCCCCGGTGGTGGCAGGATCCAAGAGACCCAGTACTTC. It codes for CASSLPGGGRIQETQYF.

CDR3 residues: CASSPSTHRYNEQFF. CDR3 in DNA: TGCGCCAGCAGCCCTTCGACCCACAGGTACAATGAGCAGTTCTTC. This rearrangement joins TRBV10-2 to TRBJ2-1; possible D gene TRBD1, 5 bases. This CDR3 has 15 amino acids. The germline V and J ends were trimmed by 6 bases and 4 bases, with 16 bases remaining between them. Germline CDR1 WSHSY, CDR2 SAAADI.

This chain joins TRBV5-1 and TRBJ1-2; 7 bases map to TRBD1. Germline lookup yields CDR1 SGHRS and CDR2 YFSETQ. V trimming: 4 bases; J trimming: 4 bases; junction bases outside the gene matches: 4. The CDR3 is 13 amino acids. The CDR3 sequence is CASSPGDSYGYTF. The CDR3 coding sequence is TGCGCCAGCAGCCCCGGGGACAGCTATGGCTACACCTTC.

A word on this clone: Just one base apart from a much larger clone, this may be a read error. The J gene is TRBJ2-1, the V gene TRBV2; TRBD1 agrees at 9 bases. Trimming at V came to 6 bases and at J to 5 bases, leaving 8 bases not matched to a gene. The CDR3 loop spans 15 amino acids. CDR1 is SNHLY and CDR2 is FYNNEI in the germline V gene. As DNA, the CDR3 is TGTGCCAGCAGGGAGGACAGGGGTCGGGACAATGAGCAGTTCTTC. Its protein product is CASREDRGRDNEQFF.

This clone was seen more than once but under ten times. This sequence joins TRBV5-1 and TRBJ1-2, with D maybe TRBD1 (6 bases). The V end lost 0 bases, the J end lost 8 bases, and 14 bases lay between the germline ends. Germline V lookup: CDR1 SGHRS, CDR2 YFSETQ. This CDR3 spans 14 amino acids. CDR3 protein: CASSLGQGLGGYTF. The CDR3 coding sequence is TGCGCCAGCAGCTTGGGGCAGGGGTTGGGCGGCTACACCTTC.

The sample holds many counts of this clone. The chain recombines TRBV28 with TRBJ1-1; 8 bases match TRBD1. The ends lost 6 bases at V and 6 bases at J; junction bases unmatched: 12. The CDR3 contains 15 residues. Germline values: CDR1 MDHEN, CDR2 SYDVKM. The CDR3: CASREQGAPMSEAFF. The CDR3 bases are TGTGCCAGCAGGGAGCAGGGGGCGCCTATGTCTGAAGCTTTCTTT.

The V and J genes are TRBV15 and TRBJ1-2, with D possibly matching TRBD1 (5 bases). This CDR3 has 15 amino acids. Trimming removed 2 bases from V and 7 bases from J, with 17 bases in between. The germline gives CDR1 LNHNV, CDR2 YYDKDF (reference sequence). The CDR3 sequence: CATSRSGPGLGGYTF. Written as DNA, the CDR3 is TGTGCCACCAGCAGATCCGGGCCAGGGTTGGGTGGCTACACCTTC.

The V and J genes are TRBV30 and TRBJ2-7; D not resolved. In germline, CDR1 is GTSNPN, CDR2 SVGIG (reference sequence). This CDR3 comprises 13 residues. V shed 0 bases and J shed 2 bases, with 8 bases lying between them. CDR3 sequence reads: CAWSVSRPYEQYF. DNA of the CDR3: TGTGCCTGGAGTGTAAGTCGCCCCTACGAGCAGTACTTC.

This chain connects TRBV19 to TRBJ1-5, with D possibly being TRBD1 (5 bases). Germline loops: CDR1 LNHDA, CDR2 SQIVND (reference sequence). CDR3 size: 15 residues. Trimming took off 0 bases at V and 2 bases at J, with 8 bases between the two ends. The CDR3 region has the DNA TGTGCCAGTAGTATAGATAAAGGGGGCAATCAGCCCCAGCATTTT. Its protein is CASSIDKGGNQPQHF.

The V call is TRBV28, the J call TRBJ2-3, with 9 positions matching TRBD2. V lost 1 base, J lost 0 bases, and 17 bases stayed unmatched. Germline lookup yields CDR1 MDHEN and CDR2 SYDVKM. The CDR3 runs 21 residues. In nucleotides, the CDR3 is TGTGCCAGCAGTTTATTTCGGGGAGGCCTAGCGGGGAAAAATAGCACAGATACGCAGTATTTT. Its protein is CASSLFRGGLAGKNSTDTQYF.

This clone was detected only a few times. The chain joins TRBV14 to TRBJ2-1, with D perhaps being TRBD1 or TRBD2 (5 bases each). Germline V gives CDR1 SGHDN, CDR2 FVKESK. The CDR3 totals 15 residues. Trimming removed 4 bases from V and 3 bases from J, with 13 bases in between. CDR3 loop: CASSLTVGGYNEQFF. The CDR3 nucleotides are TGTGCCAGCAGCCTAACGGTTGGGGGCTACAATGAGCAGTTCTTC.